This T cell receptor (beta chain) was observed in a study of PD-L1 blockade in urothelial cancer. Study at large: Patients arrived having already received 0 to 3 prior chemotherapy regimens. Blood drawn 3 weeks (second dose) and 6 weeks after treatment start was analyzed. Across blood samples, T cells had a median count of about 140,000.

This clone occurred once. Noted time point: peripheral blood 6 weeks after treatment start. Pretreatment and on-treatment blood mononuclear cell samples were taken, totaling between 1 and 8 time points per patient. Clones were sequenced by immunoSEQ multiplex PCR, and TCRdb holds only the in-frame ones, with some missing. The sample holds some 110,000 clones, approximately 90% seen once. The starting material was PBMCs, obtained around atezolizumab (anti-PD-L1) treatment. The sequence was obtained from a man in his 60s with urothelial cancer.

CDR3 residues: CAISIGQGHSYEQYF. The CDR3 nucleotides read TGTGCCATCAGTATAGGACAGGGGCACTCCTACGAGCAGTACTTC. The chain carries TRBV10-3 and TRBJ2-7; 9 bases line up with TRBD1. CDR3 length equals 15 residues. The V gene end was trimmed by 5 bases and the J gene end by 0 bases; junction bases not matched to a gene: 5. CDR1 is ENHRY and CDR2 is SYGVKD in the germline V gene.